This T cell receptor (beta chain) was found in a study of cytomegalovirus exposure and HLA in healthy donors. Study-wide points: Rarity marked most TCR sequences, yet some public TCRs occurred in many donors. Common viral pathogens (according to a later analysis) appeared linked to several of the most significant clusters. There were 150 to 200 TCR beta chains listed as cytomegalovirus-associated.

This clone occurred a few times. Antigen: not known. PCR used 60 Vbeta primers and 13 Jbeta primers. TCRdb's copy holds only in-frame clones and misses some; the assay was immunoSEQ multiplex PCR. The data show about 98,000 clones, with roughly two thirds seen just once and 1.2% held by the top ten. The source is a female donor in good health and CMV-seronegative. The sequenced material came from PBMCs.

CDR3 amino acids: CASSERPGFGGLYGYTF. The CDR3 DNA reads TGTGCCAGCAGCGAACGCCCGGGTTTTGGGGGACTCTATGGCTACACCTTC. J is TRBJ1-2 and V is TRBV2; D is possibly TRBD1 (5 bases). Germline lookup yields CDR1 SNHLY and CDR2 FYNNEI. The CDR3 sequence is 17 residues long. V was shortened by 6 bases and J by 4 bases, with 24 bases between the two germline ends.